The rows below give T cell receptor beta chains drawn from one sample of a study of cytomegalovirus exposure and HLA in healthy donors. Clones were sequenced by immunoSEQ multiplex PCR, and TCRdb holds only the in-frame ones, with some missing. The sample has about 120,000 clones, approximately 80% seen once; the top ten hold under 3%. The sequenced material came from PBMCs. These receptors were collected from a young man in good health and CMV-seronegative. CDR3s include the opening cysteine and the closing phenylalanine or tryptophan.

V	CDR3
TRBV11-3	CASNAGGEYEQYF
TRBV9	CASSANSGRASEEQFF
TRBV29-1	CSVGLAGRNEQYF
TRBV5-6	CASSQQGAIQPQNF
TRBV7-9	CSSSQTTGAETQYF
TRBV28	CASSLIVGLGGNQPQHF
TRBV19	CASSIDRETGIWGQYF
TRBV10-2	CASKLSGSDEQFF
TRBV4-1	CASSPDRGPYNEQFF
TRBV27	CASSGITGQGGGKLFF